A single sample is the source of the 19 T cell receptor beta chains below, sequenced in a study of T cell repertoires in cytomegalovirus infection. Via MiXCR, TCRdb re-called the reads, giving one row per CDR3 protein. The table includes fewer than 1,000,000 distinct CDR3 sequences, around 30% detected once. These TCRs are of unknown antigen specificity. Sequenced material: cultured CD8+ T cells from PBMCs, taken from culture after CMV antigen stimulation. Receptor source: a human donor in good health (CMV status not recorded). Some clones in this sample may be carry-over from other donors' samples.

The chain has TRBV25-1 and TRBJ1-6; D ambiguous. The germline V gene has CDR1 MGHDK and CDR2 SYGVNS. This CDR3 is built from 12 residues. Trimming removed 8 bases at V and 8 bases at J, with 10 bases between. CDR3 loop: CASAKEDSPLHF. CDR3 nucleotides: TGTGCCAGCGCCAAGGAGGATTCACCCCTCCACTTT.

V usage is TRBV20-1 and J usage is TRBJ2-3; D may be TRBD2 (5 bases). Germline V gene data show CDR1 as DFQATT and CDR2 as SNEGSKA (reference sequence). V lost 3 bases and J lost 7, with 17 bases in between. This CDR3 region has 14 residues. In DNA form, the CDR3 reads TGCAGTGCTAGCCCGGGAAATTCCATGTATACGCAGTATTTT. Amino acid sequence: CSASPGNSMYTQYF.

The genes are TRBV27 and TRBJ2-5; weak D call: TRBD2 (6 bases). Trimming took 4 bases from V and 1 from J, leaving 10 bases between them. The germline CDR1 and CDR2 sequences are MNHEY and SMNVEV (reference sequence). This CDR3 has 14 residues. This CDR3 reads CASSSGVLQETQYF. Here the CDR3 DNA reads TGTGCCAGCAGTTCGGGGGTCCTCCAAGAGACCCAGTACTTC.

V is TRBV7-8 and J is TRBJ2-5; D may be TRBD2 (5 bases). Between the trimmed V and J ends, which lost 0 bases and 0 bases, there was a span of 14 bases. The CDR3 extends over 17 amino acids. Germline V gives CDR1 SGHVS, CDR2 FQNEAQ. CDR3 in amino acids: CASSLAVGAKNQETQYF. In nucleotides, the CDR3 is TGTGCCAGCAGCTTAGCGGTGGGAGCGAAAAACCAAGAGACCCAGTACTTC.

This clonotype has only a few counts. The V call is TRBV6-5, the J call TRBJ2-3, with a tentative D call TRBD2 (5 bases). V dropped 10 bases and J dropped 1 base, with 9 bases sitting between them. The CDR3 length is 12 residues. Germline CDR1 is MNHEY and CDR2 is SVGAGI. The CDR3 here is CATFGGTDTQYF. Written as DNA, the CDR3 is TGTGCCACGTTCGGGGGCACAGATACGCAGTATTTT.

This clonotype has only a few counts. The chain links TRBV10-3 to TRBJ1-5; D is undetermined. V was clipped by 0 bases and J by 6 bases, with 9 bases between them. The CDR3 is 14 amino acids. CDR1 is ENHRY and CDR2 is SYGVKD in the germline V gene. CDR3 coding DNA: TGTGCCATCAGTGAGTCAGGGTTTAGTCAGCCCCAGCATTTT. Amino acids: CAISESGFSQPQHF.

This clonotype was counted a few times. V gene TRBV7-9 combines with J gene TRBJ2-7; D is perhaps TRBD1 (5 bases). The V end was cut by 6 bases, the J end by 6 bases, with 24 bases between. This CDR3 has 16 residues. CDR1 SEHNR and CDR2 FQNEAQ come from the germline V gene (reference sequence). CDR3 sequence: CASRPPMGSGASEQYF. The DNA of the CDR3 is TGTGCCAGCAGACCACCCATGGGCAGTGGGGCGAGCGAGCAGTACTTC. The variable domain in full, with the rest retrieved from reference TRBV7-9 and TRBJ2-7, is DTGVSQNPRHKITKRGQNVTFRCDPISEHNRLYWYRQTLGQGPEFLTYFQNEAQLEKSRLLSDRFSAERPKGSFSTLEIQRTEQGDSAMYLCASRPPMGSGASEQYFGPGTRLTVT.

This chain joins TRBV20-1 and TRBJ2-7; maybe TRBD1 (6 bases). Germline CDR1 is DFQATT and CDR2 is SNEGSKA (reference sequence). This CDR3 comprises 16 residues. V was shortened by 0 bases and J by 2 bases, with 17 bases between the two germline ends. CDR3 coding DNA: TGCAGTGCTAGAGATTATCGGGCAGGGGCAGCCTACGAGCAGTACTTC. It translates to CSARDYRAGAAYEQYF.

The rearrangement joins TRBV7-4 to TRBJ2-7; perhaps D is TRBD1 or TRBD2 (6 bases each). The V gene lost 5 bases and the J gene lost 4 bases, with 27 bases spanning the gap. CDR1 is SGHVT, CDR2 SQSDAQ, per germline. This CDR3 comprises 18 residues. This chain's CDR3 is CASSPGRTGRGANYEQYF. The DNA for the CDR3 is TGTGCCAGCAGCCCCGGCCGCACAGGTAGGGGGGCAAATTACGAGCAGTACTTC.

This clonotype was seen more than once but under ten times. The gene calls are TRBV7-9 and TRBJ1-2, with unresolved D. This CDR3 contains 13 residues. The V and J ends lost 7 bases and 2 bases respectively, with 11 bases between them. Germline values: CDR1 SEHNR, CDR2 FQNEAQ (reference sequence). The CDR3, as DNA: TGTGCCAGCACCCTCCACGGCAACTATGGCTACACCTTC. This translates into CASTLHGNYGYTF.

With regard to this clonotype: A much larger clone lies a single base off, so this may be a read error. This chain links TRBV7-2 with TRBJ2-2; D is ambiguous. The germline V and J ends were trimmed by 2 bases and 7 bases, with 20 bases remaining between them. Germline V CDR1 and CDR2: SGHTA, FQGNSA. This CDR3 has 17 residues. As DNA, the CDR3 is TGTGCCAGCAGCTTAAATACACCGAGTTCAGCCATCGGGGAGCTGTTTTTT. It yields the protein CASSLNTPSSAIGELFF.

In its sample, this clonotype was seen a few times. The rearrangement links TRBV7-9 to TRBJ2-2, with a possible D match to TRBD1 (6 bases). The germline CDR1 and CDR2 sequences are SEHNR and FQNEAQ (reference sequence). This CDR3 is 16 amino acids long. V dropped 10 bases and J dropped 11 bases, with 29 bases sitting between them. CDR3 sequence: CATLPGTRNDGVELFF. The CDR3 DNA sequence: TGTGCCACCCTACCGGGGACACGAAACGACGGCGTTGAGCTGTTTTTT.

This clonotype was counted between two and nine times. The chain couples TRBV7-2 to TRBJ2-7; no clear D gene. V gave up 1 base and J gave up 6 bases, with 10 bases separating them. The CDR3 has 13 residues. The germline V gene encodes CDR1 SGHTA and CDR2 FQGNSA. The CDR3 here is CASSLDPGSEQYV. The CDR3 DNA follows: TGTGCCAGCAGCTTAGACCCCGGATCCGAGCAGTACGTC.

CDR3 sequence: CASSGRDRGIHEQFF. CDR3 DNA: TGTGCCAGCAGCGGCCGGGACAGGGGTATCCATGAGCAGTTCTTC. This chain uses TRBV7-4 with TRBJ2-1, with TRBD1 matching 10 bases. With 5 bases clipped from V and 8 bases from J, the junction kept 9 bases outside the gene matches. The CDR3 sequence is 15 residues long. In germline, CDR1 is SGHVT, CDR2 SQSDAQ.

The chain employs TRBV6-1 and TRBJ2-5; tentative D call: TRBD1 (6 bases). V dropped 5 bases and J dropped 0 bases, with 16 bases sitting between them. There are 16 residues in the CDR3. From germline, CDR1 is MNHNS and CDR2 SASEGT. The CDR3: CASSTLPGHNQETQYF. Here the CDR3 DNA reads TGTGCCAGCAGTACGTTACCGGGACACAACCAAGAGACCCAGTACTTC.

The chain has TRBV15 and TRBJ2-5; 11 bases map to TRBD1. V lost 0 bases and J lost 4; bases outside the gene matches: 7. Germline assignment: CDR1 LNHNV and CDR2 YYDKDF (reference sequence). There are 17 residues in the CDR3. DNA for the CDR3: TGTGCCACCAGCAGAGATCTAGTTGGGACAGGGGGAGAGACCCAGTACTTC. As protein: CATSRDLVGTGGETQYF. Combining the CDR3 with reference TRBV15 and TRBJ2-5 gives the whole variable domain DAMVIQNPRYQVTQFGKPVTLSCSQTLNHNVMYWYQQKSSQAPKLLFHYYDKDFNNEADTPDNFQSRRPNTSFCFLDIRSPGLGDTAMYLCATSRDLVGTGGETQYFGPGTRLLVL.

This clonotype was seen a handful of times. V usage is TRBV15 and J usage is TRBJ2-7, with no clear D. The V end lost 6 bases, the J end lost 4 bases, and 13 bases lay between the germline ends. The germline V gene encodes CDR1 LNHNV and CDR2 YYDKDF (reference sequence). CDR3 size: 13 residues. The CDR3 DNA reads TGTGCCACCAGTTCCAGACGGAATTACGAGCAGTACGTC. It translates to CATSSRRNYEQYV.

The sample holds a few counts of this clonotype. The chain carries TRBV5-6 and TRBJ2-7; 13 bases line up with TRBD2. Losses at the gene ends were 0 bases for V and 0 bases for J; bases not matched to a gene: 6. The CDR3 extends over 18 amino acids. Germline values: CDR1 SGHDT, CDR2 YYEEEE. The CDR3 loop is CASSLDGLAGEHSYEQYV. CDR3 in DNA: TGTGCCAGCAGCTTGGACGGACTAGCGGGGGAGCACTCCTACGAGCAGTACGTC.

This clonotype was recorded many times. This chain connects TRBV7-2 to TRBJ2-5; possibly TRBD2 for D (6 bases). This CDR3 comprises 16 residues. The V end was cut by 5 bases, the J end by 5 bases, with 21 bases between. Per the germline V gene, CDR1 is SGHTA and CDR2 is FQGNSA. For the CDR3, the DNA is TGTGCCAGCAGCACAACCGCCGGGACTCAAGGGGAGACCCAGTACTTC. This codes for CASSTTAGTQGETQYF.